This T cell receptor (beta chain) was recorded in a study of T cell responses to AZD1222 COVID-19 vaccine. Overall study findings and caveats: Two doses of AZD1222 preceded a rise in Spike-specific TCR breadth and depth. Among AZD1222 vaccinees, only 5 to 7 were seropositive at baseline. The donor group comprised mostly white British people and more females; the analysis possibly underestimated clonal diversity.

Produced via immunoSEQ multiplex PCR; TCRdb's table is partial and in-frame only. Here the sample spans over 50,000 clones, approximately 88% being singletons. This clone was detected a few times. Its antigen is not identified. The material was peripheral blood, obtained on day 0 of AZD1222 vaccination. The clonotype comes from an adult in good health.

The DNA of the CDR3 is TGTGCCAGTAGTATCGGGATCTCCTACGAGCAGTACTTC. Translating gives CASSIGISYEQYF. This sequence joins TRBV19 and TRBJ2-7, with a weak D call TRBD2 (5 bases). The CDR3 has 13 residues. With 3 bases removed from V and 0 bases from J, the gap between germline ends came to 6 bases. CDR1 is LNHDA and CDR2 is SQIVND in the germline V gene (reference sequence).